This T cell receptor beta chain was identified during a study of cytomegalovirus exposure and HLA in healthy donors. Whole-study findings and limits: Analysis was performed later, and it showed HLA-associated TCR beta chains to be more clonally expanded than equally common others.

The PCR was carried out with 60 Vbeta primers and 13 Jbeta primers. TCRdb's copy holds only in-frame clones and misses some; the assay was immunoSEQ multiplex PCR. The repertoire consists of roughly 170,000 clones, with 60% to 80% occurring once and the leading ten covering over 10%. About this clone itself: The antigen is undetermined.

Germline V gene sequence: CDR1 GTSNPN, CDR2 SVGIG (reference sequence). The CDR3 spans 15 residues. Trimming took 3 bases from V and 2 from J; bases not matched to a gene: 7. The J gene is TRBJ2-1, the V gene TRBV30; 7 bases line up with TRBD2. This clonotype was obtained from a woman between 50 and 59 years old in good health and CMV-seropositive. The sequenced sample was PBMCs. The CDR3 spells CAWRTERGAYNEQFF. The DNA for the CDR3 is TGTGCCTGGAGGACGGAGCGGGGAGCCTACAATGAGCAGTTCTTC.